The 13 T cell receptor beta chains presented below share a single source sample, sequenced in a study of T cell repertoires in cytomegalovirus infection. What these receptors recognize is not known. TCRdb itself ran the reads through MiXCR, one entry per CDR3 protein. The sample includes fewer than 850,000 distinct CDR3 sequences, 25% to 35% of them seen just once. This material consisted of cultured CD8+ T cells from PBMCs, taken from culture after CMV antigen stimulation. The source of these receptors is a human donor in good health (CMV status not recorded). Some clones in this sample may be carry-over from other donors' samples.

The V call is TRBV27, the J call TRBJ2-3; D ambiguous. This CDR3 comprises 15 residues. The ends were cut back, 6 bases at V and 4 bases at J, with 17 bases in the middle. Germline CDR1 reads MNHEY; CDR2 reads SMNVEV (reference sequence). The CDR3 coding sequence is TGTGCCAGCAGACCTGACCTAGAGGTCCCAGATACGCAGTATTTT. Residues: CASRPDLEVPDTQYF.

The V call is TRBV4-1, the J call TRBJ2-5, with no clear D. The germline CDR1 and CDR2 sequences are MGHRA and YSYEKL. Trimming pared 2 bases from V and 3 bases from J, leaving 13 bases between. CDR3 length equals 15 residues. The CDR3 here is CASSQRQRKKETQYF. The CDR3 region has the DNA TGCGCCAGCAGCCAACGACAAAGAAAAAAAGAGACCCAGTACTTC.

The chain combines TRBV4-1 with TRBJ1-2; D is ambiguous. Trimming stripped 0 bases from V and 5 bases from J, with 13 bases between. This CDR3 is 15 amino acids long. Germline V gives CDR1 MGHRA, CDR2 YSYEKL. CDR3 coding DNA: TGCGCCAGCAGCCAAGAGTCGTGGACGGAGTATGGCTACACCTTC. This gives the protein CASSQESWTEYGYTF.

The V call is TRBV7-9, the J call TRBJ1-4; the D is unclear. Per germline, CDR1 SEHNR and CDR2 FQNEAQ (reference sequence). The V end lost 5 bases, the J end lost 0 bases, and 10 bases lay between the germline ends. This CDR3 is 15 amino acids long. CDR3 coding DNA: TGTGCCAGCAGCCCCCCCGTTGCAACTAATGAAAAACTGTTTTTT. This translates into CASSPPVATNEKLFF.

In its sample, this clonotype was seen many times. The chain couples TRBV10-3 to TRBJ2-5; 7 nucleotides match TRBD2. With V trimmed by 7 bases and J by 5 bases, 7 bases remained unmatched. Germline lookup yields CDR1 ENHRY and CDR2 SYGVKD. The CDR3 consists of 13 residues. The CDR3 DNA reads TGTGCCATCACCCCGGGGGGTGGTGAGACCCAGTACTTC. Protein: CAITPGGGETQYF.

Many counts were recorded for this clonotype. The chain combines TRBV7-8 with TRBJ2-1; 9 bases are a match to TRBD2. Germline CDR1 is SGHVS and CDR2 is FQNEAQ. The length of the CDR3 is 19 residues. The ends lost 1 base at V and 4 bases at J; junction bases unmatched: 14. The chain's CDR3 is CASSLGGLAAGGRYNEQFF. The DNA of the CDR3 is TGTGCCAGCAGCTTAGGGGGACTGGCGGCGGGGGGGCGTTACAATGAGCAGTTCTTC. Full variable domain (remainder filled in from reference TRBV7-8 and TRBJ2-1): GAGVSQSPRYKVAKRGQDVALRCDPISGHVSLFWYQQALGQGPEFLTYFQNEAQLDKSGLPSDRFFAERPEGSVSTLKIQRTQQEDSAVYLCASSLGGLAAGGRYNEQFFGPGTRLTVL.

As for this clonotype: Being one base from a much bigger clone, this may be a read error. This chain links TRBV6-2 or TRBV6-3 with TRBJ2-2; D ambiguous. The CDR3 is 14 amino acids. The germline V gene has CDR1 MNHEY and CDR2 SVGEGT. The CDR3 loop is CACSTNRFGGELFF. CDR3 bases: TGTGCCTGCAGTACGAACCGATTTGGCGGGGAGCTGTTTTTT.

This chain links TRBV28 with TRBJ2-1, with D unresolved. The V gene's germline CDR1 is MDHEN and CDR2 SYDVKM. V shed 7 bases and J shed 4 bases, with 11 bases lying between them. CDR3 length equals 13 residues. In DNA form, the CDR3 reads TGTGCCAGCACAGGTCCTGATTACAATGAGCAGTTCTTC. It specifies CASTGPDYNEQFF.

For this clonotype: This likely comes from a read error, as the CDR3 has no conserved phenylalanine or tryptophan at its end. V is TRBV12-3 or TRBV12-4 and J is TRBJ2-1; the match to TRBD2 covers 11 bases. This CDR3 has 17 residues. Losses at the gene ends were 4 bases for V and 4 bases for J; bases not matched to a gene: 9. CDR3 sequence reads: CASSSSIAGGIYNEQFS. DNA for the CDR3: TGTGCCAGCAGTTCCTCAATAGCGGGGGGGATATACAATGAGCAGTTCTCC.

This clonotype has a single count. The chain joins TRBV6-2 or TRBV6-3 to TRBJ2-7, with D tentatively TRBD1 (6 bases). Germline V gene lookup returns CDR1 MNHEY and CDR2 SVGEGT. V lost 3 bases, J lost 4 bases, and 13 bases lay in between. The CDR3 is 14 residues long. CDR3 DNA: TGTGCCAGCAGTTATTTGGGGGCCCCGTACGAGCAGTACGTC. Its protein is CASSYLGAPYEQYV.

This clonotype was observed a handful of times. J is TRBJ2-1 and V is TRBV11-2; 14 nucleotides match TRBD2. CDR1 is SGHAT and CDR2 is FQNNGV in the germline V gene. V lost 4 bases and J lost 9; bases outside the gene matches: 5. The CDR3 is 15 residues long. The CDR3 region has the DNA TGTGCCAGCAGCTACGGGACTAGCGGGGGAGGTGAGCAGTTCTTC. Translated: CASSYGTSGGGEQFF.

This clonotype was detected only a few times. The chain links TRBV27 to TRBJ1-1; D is possibly TRBD1 (6 bases). The CDR3 consists of 15 residues. V lost 3 bases and J lost 5, with 16 bases in between. The V gene's germline CDR1 is MNHEY and CDR2 SMNVEV (reference sequence). The CDR3 region has the DNA TGTGCCAGCAGTTTGGTAGGGGGAGGGGAAACTGAAGCTTTCTTT. Translation gives CASSLVGGGETEAFF.

The chain joins TRBV28 to TRBJ2-3, with D possibly TRBD1 on 6 matching bases. V was clipped by 5 bases and J by 3 bases, with 15 bases between them. In germline, CDR1 is MDHEN, CDR2 SYDVKM. The CDR3 consists of 15 residues. The CDR3 nucleotides read TGTGCCAGCAGTGACCCGGGACACGGTACAGATACGCAGTATTTT. This codes for CASSDPGHGTDTQYF.